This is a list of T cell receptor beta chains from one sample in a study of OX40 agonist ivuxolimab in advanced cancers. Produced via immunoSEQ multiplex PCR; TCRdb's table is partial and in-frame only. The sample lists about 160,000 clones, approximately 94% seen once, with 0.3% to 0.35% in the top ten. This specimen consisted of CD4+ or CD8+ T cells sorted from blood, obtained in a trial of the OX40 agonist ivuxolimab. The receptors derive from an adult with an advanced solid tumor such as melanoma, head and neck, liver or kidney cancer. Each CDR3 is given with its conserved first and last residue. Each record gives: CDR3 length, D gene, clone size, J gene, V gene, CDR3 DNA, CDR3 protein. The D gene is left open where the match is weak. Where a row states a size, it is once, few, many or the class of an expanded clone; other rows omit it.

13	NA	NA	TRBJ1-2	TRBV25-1	TGTGCCAGCAGTGACAGGGTGGTCGCTGGCTACACCTTC	CASSDRVVAGYTF
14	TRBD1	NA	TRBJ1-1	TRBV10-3	TGTGCCATCAGCAAATTGACAGGGGTCACTGAAGCTTTCTTT	CAISKLTGVTEAFF
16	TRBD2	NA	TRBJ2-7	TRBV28	TGTGCCAGCAGTCCGCCTTGGGCGGGAGGGACCTACGAGCAGTACTTC	CASSPPWAGGTYEQYF
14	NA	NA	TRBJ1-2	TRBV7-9	TGTGCCAGCAGCTTCAGGGACGGAGGATATGGCTACACCTTC	CASSFRDGGYGYTF
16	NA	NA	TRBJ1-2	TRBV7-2	TGTGCCAGCAGCTCGAACCCAGGGTTGGGGAACTATGGCTACACCTTC	CASSSNPGLGNYGYTF
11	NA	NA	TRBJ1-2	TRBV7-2	TGTGCCAGCAGCTTCAGGGGTGGCTACACCTTC	CASSFRGGYTF
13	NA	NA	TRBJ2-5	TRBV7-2	TGTGCCACCAGCAACAGGGCGGCGGAGACCCAGTACTTC	CATSNRAAETQYF
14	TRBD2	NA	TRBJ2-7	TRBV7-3	TGTGCCAGCAGCTTAACTAGCGGGAGCAACGAGCAGTACTTC	CASSLTSGSNEQYF
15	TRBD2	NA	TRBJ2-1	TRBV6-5	TGTGCCAGCAGTTACGAGCGGGGGGGCGTAAATGAGCAGTTCTTC	CASSYERGGVNEQFF
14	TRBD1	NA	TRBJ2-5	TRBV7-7	TGTGCTAGCAGCCTTGGACAGGACCAAGAGACCCAGTACTTC	CASSLGQDQETQYF
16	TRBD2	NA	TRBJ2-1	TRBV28	TGTGCCAGCAGCGTGACAGGGACTAGCGGGAGGAATGAGCAGTTCTTC	CASSVTGTSGRNEQFF
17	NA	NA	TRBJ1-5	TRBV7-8	TGTGCCAGCAGCTTAGAGGTTCGACACCTTAGCAATCAGCCCCAGCATTTT	CASSLEVRHLSNQPQHF
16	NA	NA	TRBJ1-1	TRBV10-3	TGTGCCATCAGTGAGCGGGAGGTACAGGGAGGCACTGAAGCTTTCTTT	CAISEREVQGGTEAFF
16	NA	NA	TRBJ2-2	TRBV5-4	TGTGCCAGCAGCTTGTTAATGGTCGGGGATACCGGGGAGCTGTTTTTT	CASSLLMVGDTGELFF
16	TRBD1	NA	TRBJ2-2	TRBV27	TGTGCCAGCAGTTTCGACAGGGGGGGTAACACCGGGGAGCTGTTTTTT	CASSFDRGGNTGELFF
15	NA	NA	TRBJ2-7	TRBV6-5	TGTGCCAGCAGTTACTCGAGTGAGGGGGCCTACGAGCAGTACTTC	CASSYSSEGAYEQYF
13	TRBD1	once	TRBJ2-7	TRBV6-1	TGTGCCAGCAGGCCGGGACAGGCATACGAGCAGTACTTC	CASRPGQAYEQYF
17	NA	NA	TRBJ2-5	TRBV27	TGTGCCAGCAGTTTAGCCCCGGCCAGAGTACACCAAGAGACCCAGTACTTC	CASSLAPARVHQETQYF
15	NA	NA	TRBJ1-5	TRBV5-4	TGTGCCAGCAGCTTGGGAGGGACTAGCAATCAGCCCCAGCATTTT	CASSLGGTSNQPQHF
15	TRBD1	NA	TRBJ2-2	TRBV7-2	TGTGCCAGCAGCTTTAGACAGGGCGGAACCGGGGAGCTGTTTTTT	CASSFRQGGTGELFF
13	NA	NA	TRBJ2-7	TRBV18	TGTGCCAGCTCACCGGGGCCGCCCTACGAGCAGTACTTC	CASSPGPPYEQYF
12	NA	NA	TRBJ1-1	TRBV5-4	TGTGCCAGCAGCTTGGTAGGTACTGAAGCTTTCTTT	CASSLVGTEAFF
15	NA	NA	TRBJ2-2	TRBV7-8	TGTGCCAGCAGCTTAGGACAGGCGAACACCGGGGAGCTGTTTTTT	CASSLGQANTGELFF
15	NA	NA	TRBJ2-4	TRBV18	TGTGCCAGCTCACCACAGTCTCTAGCCAAAAACATTCAGTACTTC	CASSPQSLAKNIQYF
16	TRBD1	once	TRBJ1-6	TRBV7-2	TGTGCCAGCAGCTTACAGGGACAGTTGTATAATTCACCCCTCCACTTT	CASSLQGQLYNSPLHF
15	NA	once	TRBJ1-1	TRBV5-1	TGCGCCAGCAGCGTCCTGGGCAGGGTGGCGGCTGAAGCTTTCTTT	CASSVLGRVAAEAFF
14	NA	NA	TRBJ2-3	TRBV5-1	TGCGCCAGCAGCTCCGGAACTCCCACAGATACGCAGTATTTT	CASSSGTPTDTQYF
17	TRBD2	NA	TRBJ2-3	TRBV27	TGTGCCAGCAGTTTAGCGGGGGGGCAGGGGACCGGTGATACGCAGTATTTT	CASSLAGGQGTGDTQYF
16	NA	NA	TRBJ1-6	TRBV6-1	TGTGCCAGCAGTGAACTCGGGAATTCGAATAATTCACCCCTCCACTTT	CASSELGNSNNSPLHF
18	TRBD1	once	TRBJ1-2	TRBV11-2	TGTGCCAGCAGGGCCGTCCGGGACAGGGGGCGAGGCCCATATGGCTACACCTTC	CASRAVRDRGRGPYGYTF
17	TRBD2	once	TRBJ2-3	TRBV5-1	TGCGCCAGCAGCTTGGGTGTACTAGCGGGAGGCACAGATACGCAGTATTTT	CASSLGVLAGGTDTQYF
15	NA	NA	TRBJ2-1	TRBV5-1	TGCGCCAGCAGCTTGGGTGGAGCTATCGGCAATGAGCAGTTCTTC	CASSLGGAIGNEQFF
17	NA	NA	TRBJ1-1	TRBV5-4	TGTGCCAGCAGCCCATCCGGGAGGGGAACATCCCCGCAAGGCCTTTTCTTT	CASSPSGRGTSPQGLFF
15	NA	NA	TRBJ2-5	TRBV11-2	TGTGCCAGCAGCTTAGGTCAGGCCGGGGCAGAGACCCAGTACTTC	CASSLGQAGAETQYF
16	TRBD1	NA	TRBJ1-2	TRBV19	TGTGCCAGTAGCATTGGACAGGGGGCGCAGAACTATGGCTACACCTTC	CASSIGQGAQNYGYTF
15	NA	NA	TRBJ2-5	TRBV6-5	TGTGCCAGCAGTTACGGGGTCGGGAACGTAGAGACCCAGTACTTC	CASSYGVGNVETQYF
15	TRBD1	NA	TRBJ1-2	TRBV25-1	TGTGCCAGCAGTGAACAGGGACAGGGTACTTGGGGCTACACCTTC	CASSEQGQGTWGYTF
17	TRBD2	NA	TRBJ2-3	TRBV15	TGTGCCACCAGCAGAGAAGCTAGCGGGGGGGCTGCAGATACGCAGTATTTT	CATSREASGGAADTQYF
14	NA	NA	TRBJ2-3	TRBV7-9	TGTGCCAGCAGCCCGAGCGGGTTCCGGGATACGCAGTATTTT	CASSPSGFRDTQYF
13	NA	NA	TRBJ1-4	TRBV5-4	TGTGCCAGCAGCTTGATTCTGGGCGAAAAACTGTTTTTT	CASSLILGEKLFF
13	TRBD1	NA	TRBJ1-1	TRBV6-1	TGTGCCAGCACCCGAGACAGGGCCACTGAAGCTTTCTTT	CASTRDRATEAFF
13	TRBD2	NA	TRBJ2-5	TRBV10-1	TGCGCCAGCTCAGCGGGGCCGAGGGAGACCCAGTACTTC	CASSAGPRETQYF
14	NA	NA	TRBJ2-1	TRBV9	TGTGCCAGCAGCGTAGATCACTATTACAATGAGCAGTTCTTC	CASSVDHYYNEQFF
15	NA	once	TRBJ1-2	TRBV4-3	TGCGCCAGCAGCCAAGAGGGGCAGGGAAGATATGGCTACACCTTC	CASSQEGQGRYGYTF
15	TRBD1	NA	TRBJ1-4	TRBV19	TGTGCCAGTAGCGACCGGGACAGGGGGATTGAAAAACTGTTTTTT	CASSDRDRGIEKLFF
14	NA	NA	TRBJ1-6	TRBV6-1	TGTGCCACCATTTGGGTAGGGAATAATTCACCCCTCCACTTT	CATIWVGNNSPLHF
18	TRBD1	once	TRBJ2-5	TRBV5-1	TGCGCCAGCACCTCAACCGGGACAGGGGCCCACCGACAAGAGACCCAGTACTTC	CASTSTGTGAHRQETQYF
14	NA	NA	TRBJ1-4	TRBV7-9	TGTGCCAGCAGCCTAGGACTGAACCATGAAAAACTGTTTTTT	CASSLGLNHEKLFF
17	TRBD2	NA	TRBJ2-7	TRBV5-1	TGCGCCAGCAGCTTGGCTCCTCTAGCGGGAGGGTCGGACGAGCAGTACTTC	CASSLAPLAGGSDEQYF
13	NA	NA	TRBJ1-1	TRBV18	TGTGCCAGCTCGACAGGCGAAAACACTGAAGCTTTCTTT	CASSTGENTEAFF
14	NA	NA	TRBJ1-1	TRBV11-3	TGTGCCAGCAGCTTACAGCTATTGAACACTGAAGCTTTCTTT	CASSLQLLNTEAFF
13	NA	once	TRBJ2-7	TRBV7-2	TGTGCCAGCAGCCTAGCAGGAGGGAGCGAGCAGTACTTC	CASSLAGGSEQYF
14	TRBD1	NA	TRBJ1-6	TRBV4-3	TGCGCCAGCAGCCAGGGACAGTATAATTCACCCCTCCACTTT	CASSQGQYNSPLHF
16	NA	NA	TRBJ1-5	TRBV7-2	TGTGCCAGCAGTTACTCTGGCGCTTCTAGCAATCAGCCCCAGCATTTT	CASSYSGASSNQPQHF
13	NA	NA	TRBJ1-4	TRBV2	TGTGCCAGCAGTGAAACGGCTAATGAAAAACTGTTTTTT	CASSETANEKLFF
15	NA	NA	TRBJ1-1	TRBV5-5	TGTGCCAGCAGCTCCCCGGTCGGTAGGAACACTGAAGCTTTCTTT	CASSSPVGRNTEAFF
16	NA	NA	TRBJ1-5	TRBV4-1	TGCGCCAGCAGCCAAGATGTGGGCAGTCCCAATCAGCCCCAGCATTTT	CASSQDVGSPNQPQHF
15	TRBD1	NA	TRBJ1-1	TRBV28	TGTGCCAGCAGTCGTCCCGGGACAGGGGGTAGTAGGGCTTTCTTT	CASSRPGTGGSRAFF
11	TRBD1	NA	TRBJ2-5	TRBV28	TGTGCCAGCAGTTCAACAGGGGAACAGTACTTC	CASSSTGEQYF